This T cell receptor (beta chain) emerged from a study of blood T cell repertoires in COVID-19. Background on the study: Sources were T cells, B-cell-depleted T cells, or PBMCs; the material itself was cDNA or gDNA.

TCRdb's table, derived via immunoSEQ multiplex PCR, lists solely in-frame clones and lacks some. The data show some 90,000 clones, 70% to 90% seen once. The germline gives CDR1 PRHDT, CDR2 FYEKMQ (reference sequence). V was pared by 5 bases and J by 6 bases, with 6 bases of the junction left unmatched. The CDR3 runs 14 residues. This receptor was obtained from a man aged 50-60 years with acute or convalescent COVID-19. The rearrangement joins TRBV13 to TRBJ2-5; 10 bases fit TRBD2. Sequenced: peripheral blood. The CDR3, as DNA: TGTGCCAGCAGCGGGAGCGGGGGGGCCCAGACCCAGTACTTC. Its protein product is CASSGSGGAQTQYF.